A single sample gave rise to the 8 T cell receptor beta chains below, sequenced in a study of blood T cell repertoires in COVID-19. The table came from immunoSEQ multiplex PCR; TCRdb's copy has only in-frame clones and leaves some out. Here the sample spans 200,000 to 250,000 clones, roughly 87% being singletons. What was sequenced was PBMCs or T cells enriched from blood (not recorded which). The receptors derive from a man aged 25 to 40 in a cohort exposed to, infected with or recovered from COVID-19 (not recorded which).

The V gene is TRBV7-8, the J gene TRBJ1-1; D perhaps matches TRBD1 (6 bases). V dropped 5 bases and J dropped 3 bases, with 16 bases sitting between them. From germline, CDR1 is SGHVS and CDR2 FQNEAQ. The CDR3 is made up of 15 amino acids. The CDR3 is CASSNSGAWDTEAFF. The CDR3 DNA follows: TGTGCCAGCAGCAACTCAGGGGCCTGGGACACTGAAGCTTTCTTT.

The gene calls are TRBV28 and TRBJ2-1; D perhaps matches TRBD1 (6 bases). This CDR3 contains 17 residues. Trimming left V 3 bases short and J 8 bases short, with 23 bases between. Germline CDR1 MDHEN, CDR2 SYDVKM. DNA of the CDR3: TGTGCCAGCAGTTTGAGGACAGCTACCTACGATTGGGATGAGCAGTTCTTC. Residues: CASSLRTATYDWDEQFF.

The gene calls are TRBV5-1 and TRBJ2-5; 7 nucleotides line up with TRBD1. Germline values: CDR1 SGHRS, CDR2 YFSETQ. The length of the CDR3 is 13 residues. J was trimmed by 5 bases and V by 2 bases; bases with no gene match: 3. CDR3 coding DNA: TGCGCCAGCAGCTTAACAGGGGTGGAGACCCAGTACTTC. It encodes CASSLTGVETQYF.

V usage is TRBV7-2 and J usage is TRBJ1-2; weak D call: TRBD1 (5 bases). The CDR3 sequence is 15 residues long. The germline CDR1 and CDR2 sequences are SGHTA and FQGNSA. V shed 7 bases and J shed 8 bases, with 23 bases lying between them. CDR3 bases: TGTGCCAGCACCATAGAGAGTCGGGGGGGGTCCGGCTACACCTTC. Encoded protein: CASTIESRGGSGYTF. Together with reference TRBV7-2 and TRBJ1-2, the CDR3 gives the full variable domain: GAGVSQSPSNKVTEKGKDVELRCDPISGHTALYWYRQSLGQGLEFLIYFQGNSAPDKSGLPSDRFSAERTGGSVSTLTIQRTQQEDSAVYLCASTIESRGGSGYTFGSGTRLTVV.

The chain employs TRBV19 and TRBJ2-4, with TRBD1 matching over 9 bases. V was clipped by 9 bases and J by 0 bases; unmatched bases: 6. The CDR3 covers 15 residues. From germline, CDR1 is LNHDA and CDR2 SQIVND (reference sequence). CDR3: CASEDRGVAKNIQYF. As DNA, the CDR3 is TGTGCCAGCGAAGACAGGGGGGTAGCCAAAAACATTCAGTACTTC.

V is TRBV29-1 and J is TRBJ2-4, with a weak D call TRBD1 (6 bases). The V gene lost 1 base and the J gene lost 1 base, with 11 bases spanning the gap. This CDR3 contains 15 residues. Germline assignment: CDR1 SQVTM and CDR2 ANQGSEA. The CDR3, as DNA: TGCAGCGTTGAAGGCAGGGGCATCGCCAAAAACATTCAGTACTTC. Its protein is CSVEGRGIAKNIQYF.

V and J are TRBV5-1 and TRBJ1-1, with a weak D call TRBD1 (5 bases). The germline CDR1 and CDR2 sequences are SGHRS and YFSETQ. The CDR3 spans 15 residues. V lost 0 bases and J lost 0, with 9 bases in between. Here the CDR3 reads CASSLGRAVNTEAFF. In DNA, the CDR3 is TGCGCCAGCAGCTTGGGCAGGGCAGTGAACACTGAAGCTTTCTTT.

V usage is TRBV5-6 and J usage is TRBJ1-4, with TRBD1 as a possible D gene (6 bases). This CDR3 has 17 residues. CDR1 and CDR2 from the germline V gene are SGHDT and YYEEEE. Trimming pared 6 bases from V and 0 bases from J, leaving 18 bases between. CDR3 in DNA: TGTGCCAGCAACCCCCTTCAGGGGCAGGCAACTAATGAAAAACTGTTTTTT. Its translation is CASNPLQGQATNEKLFF.